This T cell receptor beta chain was captured by sequencing in a study of shared clonotypes between healthy human individuals. Study details: Donor composition was two women and a few men, aged 18 to 49.

Study-wide points: Clonotype sharing among the donors was expected to vary with sequencing depth.

Deep level was the assay's run setting. The repertoire was sequenced with immunoSEQ multiplex PCR; TCRdb's copy has only in-frame clones and lacks some. The sample comprises hundreds of thousands of clones, 74% of which are singletons, and roughly 1.7% rests with the top ten. Turning to this clone: The target antigen is unknown.

What was sequenced was memory CD4+ T cells sorted from blood. The subset here: CD45RA-negative fraction. The sequence derives from a woman younger than 45 in good health.

CDR3 DNA sequence: TGTGCCAGCAGCGTAGTCGGGAACACCGGGGAGCTGTTTTTT. Amino acids: CASSVVGNTGELFF. The genes are TRBV9 and TRBJ2-2; no definite D call. Trimming removed 0 bases from V and 1 base from J, with 4 bases in between. CDR3 length: 14 residues. The germline CDR1 and CDR2 sequences are SGDLS and YYNGEE.